The text below deals with one T cell receptor (beta chain). The data derive from a study of blood T cell repertoires in COVID-19. Turning to the study itself: Nucleic acid was either cDNA or gDNA, and it came from T cells, B-cell-depleted T cells, or PBMCs.

The data were produced by immunoSEQ multiplex PCR, yet TCRdb's version contains in-frame clones alone and is incomplete. The sample holds about 170,000 clones; around four fifths are singletons and the top ten take roughly 14%. This CDR3 spans 13 amino acids. V gave up 1 base and J gave up 3 bases, with 6 bases separating them. Germline-derived CDR1 and CDR2 are MDHEN and SYDVKM. The chain recombines TRBV28 with TRBJ1-2; D gene uncertain. The receptor was derived from a woman aged 70-85 years with COVID-19, enrolled during active disease. Material for sequencing was peripheral blood. CDR3 DNA sequence: TGTGCCAGCAGTTTATCTACAGACTATGGCTACACCTTC. Translated, it gives CASSLSTDYGYTF.